A single sample is the source of the 26 T cell receptor beta chains below, sequenced in a study of shared clonotypes between healthy human individuals (dated by TCRdb to 2019 to 2021). The receptor library was made with the immunoSEQ multiplex PCR assay. Sourced from immuneACCESS, this table was stored by TCRdb with only in-frame sequences that have V and J called. A share of the clones is absent; for the studies checked, an unresolved V gene accounts for under half, and the remainder has no known explanation. Across this sample there are about 180,000 clones, with about 93% seen only once. The ten largest clones capture about 0.067% of the sample. Source material: naive CD4+ T cells sorted from blood. The cell subset or site label, read with the paper, signifies: CD45RA+ positively selected. The receptors come from a woman in her 30s in good health.

This clone was detected only a few times. The chain couples TRBV7-3 to TRBJ2-6; TRBD1 matches 7 bases. This CDR3 region has 15 residues. In germline, CDR1 is SGHTA, CDR2 FQGTGA. The trim removed 2 bases at V and 2 bases at J, leaving 0 bases unmatched. The CDR3 DNA reads as TGTGCCAGCAGCTTACAGGGGGCTGGGGCCAACGTCCTGACTTTC. It encodes CASSLQGAGANVLTF. The full variable domain, in which reference TRBV7-3 and TRBJ2-6 provide the parts outside the CDR3, is GAGVSQTPSNKVTEKGKYVELRCDPISGHTALYWYRQSLGQGPEFLIYFQGTGAADDSGLPNDRFFAVRPEGSVSTLKIQRTERGDSAVYLCASSLQGAGANVLTFGAGSRLTVL.

The chain couples TRBV5-6 to TRBJ2-3; 12 bases map to TRBD2. This CDR3 has 17 amino acids. CDR1 is SGHDT and CDR2 is YYEEEE in the germline V gene. V trimming: 4 bases; J trimming: 0 bases; junction bases outside the gene matches: 6. This chain's CDR3 is CASSRLAGAASTDTQYF. The CDR3 region has the DNA TGTGCCAGCAGCAGACTAGCGGGAGCCGCTAGCACAGATACGCAGTATTTT.

The chain combines TRBV19 with TRBJ1-5; TRBD1 agrees at 9 bases. V trimming: 8 bases; J trimming: 11 bases; junction bases outside the gene matches: 10. This CDR3 region has 13 residues. CDR1 is LNHDA, CDR2 SQIVND, per germline (reference sequence). This chain's CDR3 is CASCGQGTGAQHF. In nucleotides, the CDR3 is TGTGCCAGTTGCGGACAGGGGACGGGGGCCCAGCATTTT.

The chain links TRBV27 to TRBJ2-3; 8 bases are shared with TRBD1. This CDR3 has 15 residues. CDR1 is MNHEY, CDR2 SMNVEV, per germline (reference sequence). The trim removed 2 bases at V and 8 bases at J, leaving 9 bases unmatched. The DNA of the CDR3 is TGTGCCAGCAGTTTACAGGGGGCCGGGCGGGGTACGCAGTATTTT. It yields the protein CASSLQGAGRGTQYF.

This clone was counted once. V is TRBV18 and J is TRBJ1-5, with a possible D match to TRBD1 (6 bases). From germline, CDR1 is KGHSH and CDR2 LQKENI. V gave up 1 base and J gave up 8 bases, with 15 bases separating them. The CDR3 runs to 15 residues. CDR3 protein: CASSPRGGGGEPQHF. The CDR3 DNA follows: TGTGCCAGCTCACCACGGGGGGGCGGAGGGGAGCCCCAGCATTTT.

This clone was seen once. The chain is built from TRBV28 and TRBJ2-7; TRBD2 aligns across 11 bases. The J segment lost 5 bases and the V segment lost 3 bases, leaving 6 bases of the junction unmatched. From germline, CDR1 is MDHEN and CDR2 SYDVKM. The CDR3 loop spans 15 amino acids. CDR3 sequence reads: CASSFRLAGSDEQYF. CDR3 in DNA: TGTGCCAGCAGTTTTAGACTAGCGGGAAGCGACGAGCAGTACTTC.

The chain couples TRBV28 to TRBJ1-4; D is undetermined. CDR1 and CDR2 from the germline V gene are MDHEN and SYDVKM. The CDR3 runs 12 residues. Trimming shortened V by 2 bases and J by 6 bases, and 4 bases separated the two germline ends. The CDR3 region has the DNA TGTGCCAGCAGTTTAGCTTATGAAAAACTGTTTTTT. As protein: CASSLAYEKLFF.

The rearrangement uses TRBV4-1 and TRBJ2-1; possibly TRBD1 for D (6 bases). This CDR3 is 16 amino acids long. V was trimmed by 1 base and J by 8 bases, leaving 18 bases between them. Germline V gene sequence: CDR1 MGHRA, CDR2 YSYEKL. The CDR3 nucleotides read TGCGCCAGCAGCCAAGCAAGTTTGGGACAAGCAGATGAGCAGTTCTTC. Its translation is CASSQASLGQADEQFF.

V usage is TRBV14 and J usage is TRBJ2-7; TRBD1 aligns across 8 bases. Germline V gene lookup returns CDR1 SGHDN and CDR2 FVKESK. The CDR3 is 17 amino acids. J gave up 2 bases and V 3 bases, and 12 bases lay outside the gene matches. The CDR3 DNA sequence: TGTGCCAGCAGCCAGACAGGGGCAAGTGGACCTACCTACGAGCAGTACTTC. This codes for CASSQTGASGPTYEQYF.

In nucleotides, the CDR3 is TGTGCCGTGTGGGAGCGGGATGACTATGAGCAGTTCTTC. Protein product: CAVWERDDYEQFF. V and J are TRBV7-3 and TRBJ2-1; 7 nucleotides line up with TRBD2. V was clipped by 11 bases and J by 8 bases; unmatched bases: 12. Germline V lookup: CDR1 SGHTA, CDR2 FQGTGA. The CDR3 spans 13 residues.

The genes are TRBV28 and TRBJ1-5; TRBD1 might be the D (5 bases). Trimming took 3 bases from V and 3 from J, leaving 18 bases between them. The CDR3 is 17 amino acids. Germline V gene sequence: CDR1 MDHEN, CDR2 SYDVKM. CDR3 sequence (DNA): TGTGCCAGCAGTTTGTTCTCCAAGGGGAAGCACAATCAGCCCCAGCATTTT. Translating it yields CASSLFSKGKHNQPQHF.

The chain recombines TRBV7-9 with TRBJ2-5, with D uncertain. Near its end, the DNA agrees better with TRBJ2-7, so the J call may be wrong. The CDR3 is 13 amino acids. In germline, CDR1 is SEHNR, CDR2 FQNEAQ (reference sequence). The DNA of the CDR3 is TGTGCCAGCAGCTTAACTACCCCCTACGAGCAGTACTTC. Its protein is CASSLTTPYEQYF.

This clone was found once. The CDR3 region is CASSYVSEVRETQYF. Here the CDR3 DNA reads TGTGCCAGCTCATACGTATCGGAAGTCCGAGAGACCCAGTACTTC. The chain has TRBV18 and TRBJ2-5; D unclear. CDR1 and CDR2 (germline): KGHSH, LQKENI. This CDR3 region has 15 residues. V was cut by 5 bases and J by 4 bases, with 17 bases left in between. Using reference TRBV18 and TRBJ2-5 for the parts outside the CDR3, the full variable domain is NAGVMQNPRHLVRRRGQEARLRCSPMKGHSHVYWYRQLPEEGLKFMVYLQKENIIDESGMPKERFSAEFPKEGPSILRIQQVVRGDSAAYFCASSYVSEVRETQYFGPGTRLLVL.

This rearrangement joins TRBV7-2 to TRBJ2-3, with 11 bases aligning to TRBD2. Losses at the gene ends were 3 bases for V and 0 bases for J; bases not matched to a gene: 2. The CDR3 totals 16 residues. Looked up from germline, CDR1 is SGHTA and CDR2 is FQGNSA. The CDR3, as DNA: TGTGCCAGCAGCTTCCGACTAGCGGGGAGCACAGATACGCAGTATTTT. Its protein product is CASSFRLAGSTDTQYF.

The V gene is TRBV25-1, the J gene TRBJ2-6; 11 bases line up with TRBD1. The CDR3 extends over 17 amino acids. With V trimmed by 4 bases and J by 4 bases, 6 bases remained unmatched. CDR1 is MGHDK, CDR2 SYGVNS, per germline. CDR3 sequence reads: CASSAPGQGVGANVLTF. The CDR3 nucleotides read TGTGCCAGCAGTGCACCGGGACAGGGGGTCGGGGCCAACGTCCTGACTTTC.

The J gene is TRBJ2-5, the V gene TRBV28; D gene ambiguous. This CDR3 spans 14 amino acids. Looked up from germline, CDR1 is MDHEN and CDR2 is SYDVKM. Trimming removed 4 bases from V and 5 bases from J, with 14 bases in between. The CDR3 DNA sequence: TGTGCCAGCAGTTCCCCCGCCGAGTGGGAGACCCAGTACTTC. Protein sequence: CASSSPAEWETQYF.

The chain uses TRBV18 and TRBJ2-7; tentatively, D is TRBD1 (6 bases). V dropped 3 bases and J dropped 6 bases, with 18 bases sitting between them. This CDR3 spans 15 amino acids. Germline V gene lookup returns CDR1 KGHSH and CDR2 LQKENI. CDR3 in amino acids: CASSPNRVKRGEQYF. The CDR3 DNA follows: TGTGCCAGCTCACCGAACAGGGTGAAGAGAGGCGAGCAGTACTTC.

This chain uses TRBV19 with TRBJ2-2, with TRBD2 matching over 7 bases. CDR3 size: 14 residues. Germline CDR1 and CDR2: LNHDA and SQIVND (reference sequence). The V and J ends lost 3 bases and 8 bases, in that order; junction bases with no gene match: 6. The CDR3: CASSITAGQGELFF. CDR3 sequence (DNA): TGTGCCAGTAGTATCACAGCGGGGCAGGGGGAGCTGTTTTTT.

The gene calls are TRBV6-5 and TRBJ1-6; no definite D call. The CDR3 is 13 residues long. From germline, CDR1 is MNHEY and CDR2 SVGAGI. V lost 6 bases and J 7 bases, leaving 10 bases between the germline ends. The DNA for the CDR3 is TGTGCCAGCAGGAGGGTCGCGAATTCACCCCTCCACTTT. Its protein is CASRRVANSPLHF.

This clone was detected only once. The chain joins TRBV7-9 to TRBJ2-1, with 10 bases aligning to TRBD2. Germline V CDR1 and CDR2: SEHNR, FQNEAQ (reference sequence). This CDR3 contains 15 residues. Trimming removed 4 bases from V and 4 bases from J; junction bases left unmatched: 4. The CDR3 spells CASSSTLAGYNEQFF. CDR3 in DNA: TGTGCCAGCAGCTCTACACTAGCGGGATACAATGAGCAGTTCTTC.

The J gene is TRBJ2-1, the V gene TRBV7-2; a weak D match, TRBD2 (5 bases). The germline V gene has CDR1 SGHTA and CDR2 FQGNSA. V lost 4 bases and J 9 bases, leaving 25 bases between the germline ends. The CDR3 contains 17 residues. CDR3 loop: CASSYLSPGGFRGEQFF. As DNA, the CDR3 is TGTGCCAGCAGCTACTTATCCCCCGGCGGGTTCCGAGGTGAGCAGTTCTTC.

This chain connects TRBV11-2 to TRBJ2-5; D perhaps matches TRBD1 (6 bases). Matching the DNA end better, TRBJ2-7 makes the J call doubtful. Germline CDR1 and CDR2: SGHAT and FQNNGV. This CDR3 comprises 15 residues. CDR3 nucleotides: TGTGCCAGCAGCTTAGTATCGACAGGATCCTACGAGCAGTACTTC. It specifies CASSLVSTGSYEQYF.

This sequence joins TRBV7-2 and TRBJ1-1; weak D call: TRBD1 (5 bases). The V gene's germline CDR1 is SGHTA and CDR2 FQGNSA. Trimming took 4 bases from V and 2 from J, leaving 17 bases between them. This CDR3 spans 16 amino acids. CDR3 sequence: CASSSRALRDNTEAFF. As DNA, the CDR3 is TGTGCCAGCAGCTCACGGGCCCTCAGGGATAACACTGAAGCTTTCTTT.

Only a few counts were recorded for this clone. This chain joins TRBV20-1 and TRBJ1-5, with TRBD1 as a possible D gene (5 bases). CDR3 size: 10 residues. The V end was cut by 6 bases, the J end by 5 bases, with 5 bases between. CDR1 is DFQATT and CDR2 is SNEGSKA in the germline V gene (reference sequence). The CDR3 bases are TGCAGTGCGGGGGATCAGCCCCAGCATTTT. Its protein product is CSAGDQPQHF.

The chain employs TRBV6-4 and TRBJ2-1; 7 nucleotides match TRBD1. Germline values: CDR1 MRHNA, CDR2 SNTAGT. V shed 6 bases, J shed 10 bases, and the junction held 18 bases outside the gene matches. The CDR3 contains 16 residues. CDR3 nucleotides: TGTGCCAGCAGCTCGGCACCGGGACAGCCCTTCGTGGAGCAGTTCTTC. Translated, it gives CASSSAPGQPFVEQFF.

This rearrangement joins TRBV19 to TRBJ2-7; TRBD2 matches at 10 bases. V shed 3 bases, J shed 5 bases, and the junction held 7 bases outside the gene matches. The length of the CDR3 is 15 residues. CDR1 is LNHDA, CDR2 SQIVND, per germline (reference sequence). Here the CDR3 DNA reads TGTGCCAGTAGTATCTGGCTAGCGGGAGAGCACGAGCAGTACTTC. Amino acids: CASSIWLAGEHEQYF.